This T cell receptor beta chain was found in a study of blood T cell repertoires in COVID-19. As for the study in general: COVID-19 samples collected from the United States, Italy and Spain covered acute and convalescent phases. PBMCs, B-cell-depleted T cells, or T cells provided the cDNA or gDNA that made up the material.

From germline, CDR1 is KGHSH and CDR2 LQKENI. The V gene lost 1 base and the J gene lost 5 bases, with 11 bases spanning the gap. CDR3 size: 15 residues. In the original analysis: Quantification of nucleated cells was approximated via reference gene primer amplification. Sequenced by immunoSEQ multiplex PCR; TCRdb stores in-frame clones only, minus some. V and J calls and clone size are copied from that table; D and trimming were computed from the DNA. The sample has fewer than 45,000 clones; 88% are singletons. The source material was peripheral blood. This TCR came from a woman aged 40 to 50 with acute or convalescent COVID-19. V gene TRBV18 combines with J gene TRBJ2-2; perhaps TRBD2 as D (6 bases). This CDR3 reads CASSPQRAGTGELFF. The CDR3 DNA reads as TGTGCCAGCTCACCACAAAGGGCGGGAACCGGGGAGCTGTTTTTT. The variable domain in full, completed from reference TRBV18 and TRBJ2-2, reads NAGVMQNPRHLVRRRGQEARLRCSPMKGHSHVYWYRQLPEEGLKFMVYLQKENIIDESGMPKERFSAEFPKEGPSILRIQQVVRGDSAAYFCASSPQRAGTGELFFGEGSRLTVL.